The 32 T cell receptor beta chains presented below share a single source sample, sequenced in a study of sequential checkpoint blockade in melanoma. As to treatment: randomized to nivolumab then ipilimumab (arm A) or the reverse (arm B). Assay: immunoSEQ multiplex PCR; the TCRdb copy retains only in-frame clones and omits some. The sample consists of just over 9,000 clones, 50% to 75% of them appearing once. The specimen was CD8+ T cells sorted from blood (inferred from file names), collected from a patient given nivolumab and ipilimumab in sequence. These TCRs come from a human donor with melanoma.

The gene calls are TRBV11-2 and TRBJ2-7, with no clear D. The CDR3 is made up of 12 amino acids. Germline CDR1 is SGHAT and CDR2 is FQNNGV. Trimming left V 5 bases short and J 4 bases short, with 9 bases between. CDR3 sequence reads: CASSQLWYEQYF. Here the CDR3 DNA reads TGTGCCAGCAGCCAACTATGGTACGAGCAGTACTTC. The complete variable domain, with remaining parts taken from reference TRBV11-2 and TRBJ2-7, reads EAGVAQSPRYKIIEKRQSVAFWCNPISGHATLYWYQQILGQGPKLLIQFQNNGVVDDSQLPKDRFSAERLKGVDSTLKIQPAKLEDSAVYLCASSQLWYEQYFGPGTRLTVT.

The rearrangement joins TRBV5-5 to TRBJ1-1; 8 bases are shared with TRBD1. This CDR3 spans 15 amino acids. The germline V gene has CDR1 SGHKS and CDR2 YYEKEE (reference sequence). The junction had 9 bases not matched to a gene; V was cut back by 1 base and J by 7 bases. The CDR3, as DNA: TGTGCCAGCAGCTTGTCGATTCAGGGGGCTGTTGAAGCTTTCTTT. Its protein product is CASSLSIQGAVEAFF. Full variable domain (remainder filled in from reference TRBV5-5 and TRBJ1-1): DAGVTQSPTHLIKTRGQQVTLRCSPISGHKSVSWYQQVLGQGPQFIFQYYEKEERGRGNFPDRFSARQFPNYSSELNVNALLLGDSALYLCASSLSIQGAVEAFFGQGTRLTVV.

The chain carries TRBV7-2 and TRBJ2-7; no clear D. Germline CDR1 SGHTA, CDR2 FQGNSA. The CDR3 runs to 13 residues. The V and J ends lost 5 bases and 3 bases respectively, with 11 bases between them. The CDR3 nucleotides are TGTGCCAGCAGCGTAACACCAGGCTACGAGCAGTACTTC. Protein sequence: CASSVTPGYEQYF.

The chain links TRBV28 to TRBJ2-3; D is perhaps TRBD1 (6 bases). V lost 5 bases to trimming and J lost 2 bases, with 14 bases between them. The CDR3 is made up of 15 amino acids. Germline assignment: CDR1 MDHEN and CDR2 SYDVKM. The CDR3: CASSRDTLYTDTQYF. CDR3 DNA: TGTGCCAGCAGTCGGGACACCCTCTACACAGATACGCAGTATTTT.

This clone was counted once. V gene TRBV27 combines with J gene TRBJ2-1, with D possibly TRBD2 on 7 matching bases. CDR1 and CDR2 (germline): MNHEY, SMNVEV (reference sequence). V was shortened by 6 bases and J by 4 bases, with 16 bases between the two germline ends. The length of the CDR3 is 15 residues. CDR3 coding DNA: TGTGCCAGCAGCCGTACACAGGGAGGGTACAATGAGCAGTTCTTC. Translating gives CASSRTQGGYNEQFF.

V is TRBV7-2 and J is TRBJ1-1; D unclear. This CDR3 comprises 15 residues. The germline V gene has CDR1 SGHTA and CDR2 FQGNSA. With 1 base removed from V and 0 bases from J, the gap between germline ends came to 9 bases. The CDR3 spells CASSLGGGMNTEAFF. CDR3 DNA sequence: TGTGCCAGCAGCTTAGGAGGTGGCATGAACACTGAAGCTTTCTTT.

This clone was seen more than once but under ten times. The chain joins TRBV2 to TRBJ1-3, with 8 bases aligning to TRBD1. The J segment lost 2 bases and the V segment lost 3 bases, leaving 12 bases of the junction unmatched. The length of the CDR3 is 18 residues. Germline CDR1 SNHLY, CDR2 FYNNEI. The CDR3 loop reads CASSDPRTGNNAGNTIYF. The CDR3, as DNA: TGTGCCAGCAGTGACCCTAGGACAGGGAACAACGCTGGAAACACCATATATTTT.

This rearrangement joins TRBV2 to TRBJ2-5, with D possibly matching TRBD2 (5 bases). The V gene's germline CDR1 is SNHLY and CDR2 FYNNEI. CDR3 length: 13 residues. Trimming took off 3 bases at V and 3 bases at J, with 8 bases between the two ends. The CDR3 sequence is CASSDPAEETQYF. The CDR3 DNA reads TGTGCCAGCAGTGATCCAGCGGAAGAGACCCAGTACTTC.

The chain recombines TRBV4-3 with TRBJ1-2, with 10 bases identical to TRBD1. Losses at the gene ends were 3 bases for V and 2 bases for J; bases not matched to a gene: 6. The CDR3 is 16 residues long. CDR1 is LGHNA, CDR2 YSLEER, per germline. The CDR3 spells CASSHLGQGTNYGYTF. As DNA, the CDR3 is TGCGCCAGCAGCCACTTGGGACAGGGGACCAACTATGGCTACACCTTC.

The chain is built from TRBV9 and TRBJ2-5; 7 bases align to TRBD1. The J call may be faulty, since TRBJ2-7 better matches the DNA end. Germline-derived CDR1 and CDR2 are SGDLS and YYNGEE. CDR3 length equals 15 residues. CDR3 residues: CASSVDGTESYEQYF. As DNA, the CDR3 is TGTGCCAGCAGCGTAGATGGGACAGAGTCCTACGAGCAGTACTTC.

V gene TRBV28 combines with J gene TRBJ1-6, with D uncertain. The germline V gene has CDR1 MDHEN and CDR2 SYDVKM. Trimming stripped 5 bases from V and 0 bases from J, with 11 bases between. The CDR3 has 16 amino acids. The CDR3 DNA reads TGTGCCAGCAGTCCGGAGTGGGTCTCCTATAATTCACCCCTCCACTTT. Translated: CASSPEWVSYNSPLHF. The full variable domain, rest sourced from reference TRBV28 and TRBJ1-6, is DVKVTQSSRYLVKRTGEKVFLECVQDMDHENMFWYRQDPGLGLRLIYFSYDVKMKEKGDIPEGYSVSREKKERFSLILESASTNQTSMYLCASSPEWVSYNSPLHFGNGTRLTVT.

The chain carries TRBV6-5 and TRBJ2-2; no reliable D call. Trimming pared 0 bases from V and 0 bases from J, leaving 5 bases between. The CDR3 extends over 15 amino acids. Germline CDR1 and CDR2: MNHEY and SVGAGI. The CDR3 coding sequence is TGTGCCAGCAGTTACTCTACGGCGAACACCGGGGAGCTGTTTTTT. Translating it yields CASSYSTANTGELFF.

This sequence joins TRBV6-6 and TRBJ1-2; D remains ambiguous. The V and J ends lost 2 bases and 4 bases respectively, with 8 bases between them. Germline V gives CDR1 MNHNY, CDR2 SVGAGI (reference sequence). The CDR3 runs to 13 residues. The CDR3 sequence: CASSYAGSYGYTF. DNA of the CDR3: TGTGCCAGCAGTTACGCGGGTTCCTATGGCTACACCTTC.

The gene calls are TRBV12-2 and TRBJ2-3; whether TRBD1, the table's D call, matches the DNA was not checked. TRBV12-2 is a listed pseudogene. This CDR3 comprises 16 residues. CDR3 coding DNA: TGTGCACCGCGCACTCCCGGCGGCACCCAGGGCGATACGCAGTATTTT. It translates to CAPRTPGGTQGDTQYF.

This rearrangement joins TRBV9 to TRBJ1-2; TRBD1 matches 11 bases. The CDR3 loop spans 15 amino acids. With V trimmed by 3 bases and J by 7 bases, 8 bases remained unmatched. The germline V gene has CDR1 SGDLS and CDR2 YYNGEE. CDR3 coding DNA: TGTGCCAGCAGCGGAACGGGACAGGGGGTGTTTGGCTACACCTTC. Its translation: CASSGTGQGVFGYTF.

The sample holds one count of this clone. CDR3 sequence: CASSFQQVYEQYF. CDR3 nucleotide sequence: TGTGCCAGCAGCTTCCAACAGGTATACGAGCAGTACTTC. The rearrangement links TRBV7-2 to TRBJ2-7, with a possible D match to TRBD1 (5 bases). CDR3 length: 13 residues. The V gene's germline CDR1 is SGHTA and CDR2 FQGNSA. V lost 3 bases and J 4 bases, leaving 10 bases between the germline ends.

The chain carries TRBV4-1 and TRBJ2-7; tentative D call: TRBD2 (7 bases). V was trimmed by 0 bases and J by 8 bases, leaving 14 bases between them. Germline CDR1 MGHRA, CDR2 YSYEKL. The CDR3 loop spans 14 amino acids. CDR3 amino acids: CASSQEVGGAQQYF. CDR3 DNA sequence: TGCGCCAGCAGCCAAGAAGTTGGGGGGGCTCAGCAGTACTTC.

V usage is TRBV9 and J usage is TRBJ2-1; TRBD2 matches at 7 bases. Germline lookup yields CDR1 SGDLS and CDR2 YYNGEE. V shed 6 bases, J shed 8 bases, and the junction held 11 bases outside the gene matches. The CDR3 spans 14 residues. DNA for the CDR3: TGTGCCAGCACCACGACGGGGGGATTGGATGAGCAGTTCTTC. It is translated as CASTTTGGLDEQFF.

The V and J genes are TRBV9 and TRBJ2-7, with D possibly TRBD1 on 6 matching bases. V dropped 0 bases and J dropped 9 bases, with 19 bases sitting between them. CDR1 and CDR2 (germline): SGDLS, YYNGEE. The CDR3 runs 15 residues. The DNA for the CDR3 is TGTGCCAGCAGCGTAGCTTATCGAGCAGGGGTAAGGCAGTACTTC. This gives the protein CASSVAYRAGVRQYF.

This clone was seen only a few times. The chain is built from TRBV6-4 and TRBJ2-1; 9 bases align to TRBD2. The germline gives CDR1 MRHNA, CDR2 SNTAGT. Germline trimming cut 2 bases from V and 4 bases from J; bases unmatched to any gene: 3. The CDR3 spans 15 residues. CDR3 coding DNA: TGTGCCAGCAGTGACGATAGCGGGGGTTACAATGAGCAGTTCTTC. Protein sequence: CASSDDSGGYNEQFF.

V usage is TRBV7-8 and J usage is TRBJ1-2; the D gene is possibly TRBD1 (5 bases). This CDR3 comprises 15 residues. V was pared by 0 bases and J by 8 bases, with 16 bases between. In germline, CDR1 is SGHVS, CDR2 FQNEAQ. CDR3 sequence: CASSLAGRTGRGYTF. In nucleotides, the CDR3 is TGTGCCAGCAGCTTAGCGGGGCGAACGGGTCGGGGCTACACCTTC. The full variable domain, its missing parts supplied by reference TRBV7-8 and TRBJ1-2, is GAGVSQSPRYKVAKRGQDVALRCDPISGHVSLFWYQQALGQGPEFLTYFQNEAQLDKSGLPSDRFFAERPEGSVSTLKIQRTQQEDSAVYLCASSLAGRTGRGYTFGSGTRLTVV.

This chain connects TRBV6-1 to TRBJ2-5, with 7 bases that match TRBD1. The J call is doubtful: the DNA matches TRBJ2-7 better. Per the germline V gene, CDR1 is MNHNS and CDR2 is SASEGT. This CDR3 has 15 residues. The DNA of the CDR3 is TGTGCCAGCAGTGAAGCGGCAGGGGGTAACTACGAGCAGTACTTC. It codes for CASSEAAGGNYEQYF.

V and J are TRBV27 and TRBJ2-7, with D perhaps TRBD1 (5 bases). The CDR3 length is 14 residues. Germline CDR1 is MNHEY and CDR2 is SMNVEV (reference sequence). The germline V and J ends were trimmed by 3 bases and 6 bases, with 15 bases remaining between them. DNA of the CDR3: TGTGCCAGCAGTTTGCACGCAGGGCCCTCCGAGCAGTACTTC. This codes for CASSLHAGPSEQYF.

CDR3 DNA: TGTGCCAGCAGCTCCCCTAGCTACCAAGAGACCCAGTACTTC. Translation: CASSSPSYQETQYF. The chain joins TRBV7-9 to TRBJ2-5; D perhaps matches TRBD2 (5 bases). From germline, CDR1 is SEHNR and CDR2 FQNEAQ (reference sequence). The CDR3 loop spans 14 amino acids. The V gene lost 4 bases and the J gene lost 0 bases, with 9 bases spanning the gap.

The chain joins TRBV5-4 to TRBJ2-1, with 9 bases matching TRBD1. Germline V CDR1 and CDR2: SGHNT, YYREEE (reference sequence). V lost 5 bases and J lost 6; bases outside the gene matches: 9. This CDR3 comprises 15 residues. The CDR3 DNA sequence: TGTGCCAGCAGGTTCACCGGGACAGGGCGCAATGAGCAGTTCTTC. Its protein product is CASRFTGTGRNEQFF.

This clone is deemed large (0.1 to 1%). This CDR3 is CATAGTASTDTQYF. The CDR3 DNA sequence: TGTGCCACTGCCGGGACAGCTAGCACAGATACGCAGTATTTT. The chain recombines TRBV6-1 with TRBJ2-3; 7 bases match TRBD1. There are 14 residues in the CDR3. Trimming removed 10 bases from V and 0 bases from J; junction bases left unmatched: 7. The V gene's germline CDR1 is MNHNS and CDR2 SASEGT.

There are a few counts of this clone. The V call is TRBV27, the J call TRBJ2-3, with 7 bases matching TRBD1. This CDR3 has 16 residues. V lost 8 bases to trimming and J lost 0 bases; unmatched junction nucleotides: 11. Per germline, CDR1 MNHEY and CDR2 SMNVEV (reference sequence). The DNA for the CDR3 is TGTGCCAGCGGGGTATTGACAGGGATGAGCACAGATACGCAGTATTTT. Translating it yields CASGVLTGMSTDTQYF.

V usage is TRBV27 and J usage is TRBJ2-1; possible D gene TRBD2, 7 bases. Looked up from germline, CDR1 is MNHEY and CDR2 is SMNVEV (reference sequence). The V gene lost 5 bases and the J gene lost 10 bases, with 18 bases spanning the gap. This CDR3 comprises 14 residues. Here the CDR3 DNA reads TGTGCCAGCAGTCCCTGGGGGGGGCCCAAGGAGCAGTTCTTC. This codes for CASSPWGGPKEQFF.

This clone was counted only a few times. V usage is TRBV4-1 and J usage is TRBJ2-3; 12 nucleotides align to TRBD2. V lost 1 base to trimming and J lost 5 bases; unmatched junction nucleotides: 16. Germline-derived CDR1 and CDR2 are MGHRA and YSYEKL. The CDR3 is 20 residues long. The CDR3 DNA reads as TGCGCCAGCAGCCAAGGGGTTGTAACTAGCGGGGGGTCTCAGGGAGATACGCAGTATTTT. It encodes CASSQGVVTSGGSQGDTQYF.

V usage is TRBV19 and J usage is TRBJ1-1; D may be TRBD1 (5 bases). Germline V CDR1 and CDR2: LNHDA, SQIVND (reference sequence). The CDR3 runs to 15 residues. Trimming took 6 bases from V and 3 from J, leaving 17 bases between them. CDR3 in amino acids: CASSEVDGGYTEAFF. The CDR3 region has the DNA TGTGCCAGTAGCGAGGTTGACGGGGGTTACACTGAAGCTTTCTTT.

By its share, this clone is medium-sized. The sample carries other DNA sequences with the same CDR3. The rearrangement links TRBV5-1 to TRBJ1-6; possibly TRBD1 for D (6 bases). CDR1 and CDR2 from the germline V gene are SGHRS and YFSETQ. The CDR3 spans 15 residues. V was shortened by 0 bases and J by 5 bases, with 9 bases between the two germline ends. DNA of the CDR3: TGCGCCAGCAGCTTGGCACCAGGGGATAATTCACCCCTCCACTTT. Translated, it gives CASSLAPGDNSPLHF.

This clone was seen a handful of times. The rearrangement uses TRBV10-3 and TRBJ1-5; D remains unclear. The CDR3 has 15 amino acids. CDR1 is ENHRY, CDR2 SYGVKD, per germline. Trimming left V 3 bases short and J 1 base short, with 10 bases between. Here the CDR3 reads CAISDPGGSNQPQHF. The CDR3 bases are TGTGCCATCAGTGACCCAGGCGGGAGCAATCAGCCCCAGCATTTT.